The clone carrying this TCR beta chain was detected a few times. Its antigen is currently unknown. This entry is derived from a study of T cell responses to AZD1222 COVID-19 vaccine. Points from the study as a whole: Seropositive AZD1222 recipients at baseline numbered only 6 or 7. Sampling that yielded the repertoires occurred only after the peak T cell response. Spike was spanned by vaccine-associated CD4 TCRs, which were dominant at 160-218 and 743-854.

This CDR3 is 15 amino acids long. Deletions cut 2 bases from V and 4 bases from J, with 12 bases between. CDR1 MGHRA and CDR2 YSYEKL come from the germline V gene. Using immunoSEQ multiplex PCR, the repertoire was profiled, and TCRdb retains in-frame clones only, with some absent. The repertoire holds tens of thousands of clones, with roughly three quarters as singletons. This TCR came from an adult in good health. The rearrangement joins TRBV4-1 to TRBJ1-5; possibly TRBD1 for D (5 bases). Here the sequenced sample was peripheral blood, taken on day 0 of MenACWY control vaccination. This CDR3 is CASSQIEGLNQPQHF. Written as DNA, the CDR3 is TGCGCCAGCAGCCAAATCGAGGGGTTAAATCAGCCCCAGCATTTT.